This T cell receptor (beta chain) came from a study of blood T cell repertoires in COVID-19. TCRdb's copy holds only in-frame clones and misses some; the assay was immunoSEQ multiplex PCR. This sample carries some 240,000 clones, around four fifths of them seen once, and the ten largest clones take under 5%. This CDR3 spans 18 amino acids. Per germline, CDR1 SGHRS and CDR2 YFSETQ. A remark on this clone: A read error may produce the germline difference seen at one junction end.

The source material was PBMCs or T cells enriched from blood (not recorded which). The chain combines TRBV5-1 with TRBJ1-3; a weak D match, TRBD1 (5 bases). This receptor was taken from a man aged 30 to 45 with acute COVID-19. Here the CDR3 reads CASSFFLRQSDSGNTIYF. In nucleotides, the CDR3 is TGTGCCAGCAGCTTCTTCCTGCGACAGAGTGACTCTGGAAACACCATATATTTT.